The 2 T cell receptor beta chains in this list originate from one sample, sequenced in a study of cytomegalovirus exposure and HLA in healthy donors. PCR was performed using 60 Vbeta and 13 Jbeta primers. TCRdb keeps only in-frame clones here, not all; method: immunoSEQ multiplex PCR. The sample lists 150,000 to 200,000 clones; 75% to 90% were seen once. The sample consisted of PBMCs. These receptor sequences come from a male donor in good health and CMV-seropositive.

This chain links TRBV7-2 with TRBJ2-2, with 8 bases identical to TRBD1. There are 17 residues in the CDR3. Germline V gene lookup returns CDR1 SGHTA and CDR2 FQGNSA. The trim removed 4 bases at V and 1 base at J, leaving 8 bases unmatched. In DNA form, the CDR3 reads TGTGCCAGCAGCTCGTTTCGGACAGGGAGGAACACCGGGGAGCTGTTTTTT. Translated, it gives CASSSFRTGRNTGELFF.

The chain joins TRBV5-4 to TRBJ2-1; TRBD2 aligns across 13 bases. The CDR3 is 16 residues long. Germline V gene lookup returns CDR1 SGHNT and CDR2 YYREEE (reference sequence). Losses at the gene ends were 4 bases for V and 7 bases for J; bases not matched to a gene: 8. The CDR3 here is CASSLRLAGGENEQFF. The CDR3 nucleotides are TGTGCCAGCAGCCTCCGACTAGCGGGAGGTGAGAATGAGCAGTTCTTC.